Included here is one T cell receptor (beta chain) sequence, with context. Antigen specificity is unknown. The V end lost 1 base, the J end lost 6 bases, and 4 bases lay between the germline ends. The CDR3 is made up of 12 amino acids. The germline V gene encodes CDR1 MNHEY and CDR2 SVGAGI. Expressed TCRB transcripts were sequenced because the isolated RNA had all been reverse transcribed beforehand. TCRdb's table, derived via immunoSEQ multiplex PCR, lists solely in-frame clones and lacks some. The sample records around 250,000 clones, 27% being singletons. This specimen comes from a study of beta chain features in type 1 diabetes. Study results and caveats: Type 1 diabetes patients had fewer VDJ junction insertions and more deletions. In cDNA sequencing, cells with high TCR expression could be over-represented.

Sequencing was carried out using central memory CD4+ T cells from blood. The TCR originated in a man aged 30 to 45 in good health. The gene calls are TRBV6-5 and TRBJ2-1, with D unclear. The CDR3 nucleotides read TGTGCCAGCAGTTACTGGGCCAATGAGCAGTTCTTC. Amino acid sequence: CASSYWANEQFF.